The clone carrying this T cell receptor (beta chain) was picked up a small number of times. Antigen specificity is unknown. This record comes from a study of persistence of HIV-infected CD4 T cells. Study context: Donors were ART-treated; their CMV- and Gag-responding CD4+ T cells were isolated. Study-wide points: CMV- and Gag-responding cells had lower TCRbeta richness than CD3/CD28-responding cells.

This was the immunoSEQ version 4 assay in survey mode. This table comes from immunoSEQ multiplex PCR, and its TCRdb copy is limited to in-frame clones, with some not included. The repertoire holds 35,000 to 40,000 clones, with around 80% as singletons. Stimulation used 8 to 10 ug/mL lysate from CMV-infected fibroblasts. CD40L-negative CD69-negative CD45RO-high memory CD4+ T cells were sorted as populations depleted of antigen-responding cells. The source was CD4+ T cells sorted from PBMCs after roughly 18-hour stimulation, collected from a patient who received antiretroviral therapy. The TCR originated in an adult man with HIV who was CMV-seropositive.

The CDR3 region has the DNA TGTGCCAGCAGCTTAGGACATAGCTCTGGAAACACCATATATTTT. Protein sequence: CASSLGHSSGNTIYF. This sequence joins TRBV7-9 and TRBJ1-3; D gene unclear. Germline lookup yields CDR1 SEHNR and CDR2 FQNEAQ (reference sequence). This CDR3 spans 15 amino acids. Trimming stripped 1 base from V and 0 bases from J, with 7 bases between.